Listed below are T cell receptor beta chains from one sample, sequenced in a study of neurological immune-mediated disorders. MiXCR, applied by TCRdb to the 5' RACE reads, yields one record per CDR3 protein. The repertoire has approximately 50,000 distinct CDR3 sequences, about 3.7% of them found once; the top ten carry 5.5% to 6.5%. Sequencing was done on a sample of PBMCs. Receptor source: a man aged 40-49 years with multiple sclerosis. Both conserved end residues are part of each CDR3. A D gene is named only where the DNA matches it firmly. Clone sizes are given selectively: once, few, many, or a class where the clone is expanded.

j_gene | v_gene | abundance | d_gene | CDR3aa | CDR3nt
TRBJ1-2 | TRBV7-9 | many | TRBD1 | CASSLRSDRAGYTF | TGTGCCAGCAGCTTGAGATCAGACAGGGCTGGCTACACCTTC
TRBJ1-1 | TRBV20-1 | many | . | CSAFGQLNTEAFF | TGCAGTGCTTTCGGACAGTTGAACACTGAAGCTTTCTTT
TRBJ2-2 | TRBV19 | many | . | CASGGHLNTGELFF | TGTGCCAGCGGTGGACACCTGAACACCGGGGAGCTGTTTTTT
TRBJ2-3 | TRBV5-1 | many | TRBD2 | CASSLGGGADTQYF | TGCGCCAGCAGCTTGGGCGGGGGGGCAGATACGCAGTATTTT
TRBJ2-1 | TRBV10-3 | many | TRBD1 | CAISTDRASSYNEQFF | TGTGCCATCAGTACTGACAGGGCCAGCTCCTACAATGAGCAGTTCTTC
TRBJ1-1 | TRBV3-1 | . | . | CASAWGGGTEAFF | TGTGCCAGCGCGTGGGGGGGGGGCACTGAAGCTTTCTTT
TRBJ2-3 | TRBV12-3/TRBV12-4 | many | TRBD2 | CASRLLAGIGDTQYF | TGTGCCAGCAGACTACTAGCGGGGATTGGAGATACGCAGTATTTT
TRBJ2-7 | TRBV10-3 | many | TRBD2 | CAISALAGGSYEQYF | TGTGCCATCAGTGCCTTAGCGGGGGGCTCCTACGAGCAGTACTTC
TRBJ1-2 | TRBV20-1 | many | . | CSARDPRGAWYGYTF | TGCAGTGCTAGAGATCCCAGGGGCGCTTGGTATGGCTACACCTTC
TRBJ2-6 | TRBV28 | many | TRBD1 | CASSSPGQGIHGANVLTF | TGTGCCAGCAGTTCCCCGGGACAGGGTATACATGGGGCCAACGTCCTGACTTTC
TRBJ2-7 | TRBV6-1 | . | . | CASSESGPFEQYF | TGTGCCAGCAGTGAATCGGGCCCTTTCGAGCAGTACTTC
TRBJ2-3 | TRBV3-1 | many | . | CASSSLTDTQYF | TGTGCCAGCAGCTCCCTCACAGATACGCAGTATTTT
TRBJ2-3 | TRBV7-2 | many | . | CASSLSGADHTDTQYF | TGTGCCAGCAGCTTATCGGGAGCGGACCACACAGATACGCAGTATTTT
TRBJ2-2 | TRBV7-8 | many | TRBD1 | CASSLVPGGVTGELFF | TGTGCCAGCAGCTTAGTCCCAGGGGGCGTCACCGGGGAGCTGTTTTTT
TRBJ1-3 | TRBV9 | many | . | CASSPQSLSGNTIYF | TGTGCCAGCAGCCCCCAGAGCCTCTCTGGAAACACCATATATTTT
TRBJ2-7 | TRBV11-2 | few | TRBD1 | CASRRGVGQGSYEQYF | TGTGCCAGCAGACGAGGGGTAGGACAGGGGTCCTACGAGCAGTACTTC
TRBJ1-1 | TRBV6-5 | many | TRBD1 | CASSGDRLNTEAFF | TGTGCCAGCAGTGGGGACAGGCTGAACACTGAAGCTTTCTTT
TRBJ2-1 | TRBV2 | few | TRBD1 | CASGSGKGAWEQFF | TGTGCCAGCGGCTCGGGAAAGGGGGCTTGGGAGCAGTTCTTC
TRBJ2-5 | TRBV5-1 | many | . | CASSRGSQETQYF | TGCGCCAGCAGCCGGGGGAGCCAAGAGACCCAGTACTTC
TRBJ1-5 | TRBV10-3 | few | . | CAISGDNDQPQNF | TGTGCCATCAGTGGTGACAATGATCAGCCCCAGAATTTT
TRBJ1-2 | TRBV6-2/TRBV6-3 | many | . | CASRGRRDGYTF | TGTGCCAGCAGGGGAAGGAGGGATGGCTACACCTTC
TRBJ2-3 | TRBV5-1 | many | . | CASSLGVLEGSDTQYF | TGCGCCAGCAGCTTGGGGGTCCTTGAGGGGTCAGATACGCAGTATTTT
TRBJ1-5 | TRBV29-1 | many | . | CSVALQGNQPQHF | TGCAGCGTTGCTCTACAGGGAAATCAGCCCCAGCATTTT
TRBJ1-6 | TRBV5-1 | few | TRBD1 | CASSLKGQGGSPLNF | TGCGCCAGCAGCTTAAAAGGGCAGGGGGGTTCACCCCTCAACTTT
TRBJ2-5 | TRBV3-1 | many | . | CASSPGTFIQETQYF | TGTGCCAGCAGCCCTGGGACTTTTATTCAAGAGACCCAGTACTTC
TRBJ2-2 | TRBV6-5 | . | . | CASSYRGGFNTGELFF | TGTGCCAGCAGTTATAGGGGGGGGTTCAACACCGGGGAGCTGTTTTTT
TRBJ2-2 | TRBV5-1 | many | TRBD2 | CASSLDPAGVTGELFF | TGCGCCAGCAGCTTGGATCCAGCGGGGGTCACCGGGGAGCTGTTTTTT
TRBJ1-1 | TRBV6-6 | many | TRBD1 | CASSRQGEAFF | TGTGCCAGCAGTCGACAGGGTGAAGCTTTCTTT
TRBJ2-3 | TRBV7-9 | many | TRBD2 | CASSFGLAGGTDTQYF | TGTGCCAGCAGCTTTGGACTAGCGGGGGGCACAGATACGCAGTATTTT
TRBJ2-7 | TRBV7-9 | many | TRBD2 | CASSRGLAGAYEQYF | TGTGCCAGCAGCCGAGGACTAGCGGGGGCCTACGAGCAGTACTTC
TRBJ1-6 | TRBV6-4 | many | . | CASRQDSPLSPLHF | TGTGCCAGCAGACAGGACAGTCCTCTTTCACCCCTCCACTTT
TRBJ2-2 | TRBV11-2 | many | . | CASSQRGGNTGELFF | TGTGCCAGCAGCCAACGTGGGGGAAATACCGGGGAGCTGTTTTTT
TRBJ2-7 | TRBV5-6 | many | TRBD2 | CASSQDGLAGGSSYEQYF | TGTGCCAGCAGCCAGGATGGACTAGCGGGAGGAAGCTCCTACGAGCAGTACTTC
TRBJ1-4 | TRBV6-5 | many | TRBD1 | CASSPGQGREEKLFF | TGTGCCAGCAGCCCCGGACAGGGACGAGAGGAAAAACTGTTTTTT
TRBJ2-1 | TRBV18 | few | . | CASSFSGKGAGEQFF | TGTGCCAGCTCATTCTCGGGAAAGGGCGCAGGGGAGCAGTTCTTC
TRBJ1-3 | TRBV28 | many | . | CASSPYTGADGNTIYF | TGTGCCAGCAGCCCCTATACCGGGGCTGACGGAAACACCATATATTTT
TRBJ1-1 | TRBV20-1 | many | . | CSAIHRVTEAFF | TGCAGTGCCATACACCGGGTCACTGAAGCTTTCTTT
TRBJ2-5 | TRBV12-3/TRBV12-4 | many | . | CASSRRWQETQYF | TGTGCCAGCAGTCGGCGGTGGCAAGAGACCCAGTACTTC
TRBJ2-3 | TRBV4-1 | many | . | CASSRGRTQYF | TGCGCCAGCAGCCGGGGACGTACGCAGTATTTT
TRBJ2-1 | TRBV20-1 | many | TRBD2 | CSASRLAGAPSSYNEQFF | TGCAGTGCTAGCCGACTAGCGGGGGCACCCAGCTCCTACAATGAGCAGTTCTTC
TRBJ1-5 | TRBV12-3/TRBV12-4 | many | . | CASRVGAQPQHF | TGTGCCAGCAGAGTGGGGGCTCAGCCCCAGCATTTT
TRBJ2-3 | TRBV10-1 | many | TRBD1 | CASARDRATDTQYF | TGCGCCAGCGCCCGGGACAGGGCAACAGATACGCAGTATTTT
TRBJ1-5 | TRBV7-9 | . | . | CASSLGAGEPQNF | TGTGCCAGCAGCTTAGGGGCAGGGGAGCCCCAGAATTTT
TRBJ2-4 | TRBV2 | . | . | CVSRGSRTVLAKNIQYF | TGTGTCAGCAGGGGTTCCAGGACAGTACTAGCCAAAAACATCCAGTACTTC
TRBJ1-3 | TRBV7-9 | . | . | CASSLGGTGNTIYF | TGTGCCAGCAGCTTAGGGGGAACTGGAAACACCATATATTTT
TRBJ1-2 | TRBV12-3/TRBV12-4 | many | TRBD1 | CASGPGQRIYYGYTF | TGTGCCAGCGGTCCGGGACAGAGAATTTACTATGGCTACACCTTC
TRBJ2-5 | TRBV3-1 | many | TRBD2 | CASSFLNSGATQETQYF | TGTGCCAGCAGCTTCCTAAATAGCGGGGCAACCCAAGAGACCCAGTACTTC
TRBJ1-1 | TRBV6-5 | . | . | CASSYGWTNTEAFF | TGTGCCAGCAGTTACGGATGGACGAACACTGAAGCTTTCTTT
TRBJ2-5 | TRBV12-3/TRBV12-4 | many | . | CASSDRVQGETQYF | TGTGCCAGCAGTGATCGCGTCCAGGGGGAGACCCAGTACTTC
TRBJ1-1 | TRBV3-1 | many | . | CASSSTGNTEAFF | TGTGCCAGCAGTAGTACAGGTAACACTGAAGCTTTCTTT